Listed below are T cell receptor beta chains from one sample, sequenced in a study of cytomegalovirus exposure and HLA in healthy donors. The table came from immunoSEQ multiplex PCR; TCRdb's copy has only in-frame clones and leaves some out. The sample contains about 74,000 clones, around 70% of which appear only once. Sequencing input: PBMCs. These receptors all come from a woman aged 40 to 50 in good health and CMV-seropositive. The CDR3 runs from the conserved cysteine through the conserved F or W. The D gene is left open where the match is weak. Rows give clone size only sometimes, using once, few, many, or a class for an expanded clone.

len: 13
j_gene: TRBJ2-1
abundance: -
d_gene: -
v_gene: TRBV5-4
CDR3aa: CASSLVSGNEQFF
CDR3nt: TGTGCCAGCAGCTTGGTTTCGGGAAATGAGCAGTTCTTC

len: 15
j_gene: TRBJ2-2
abundance: -
d_gene: TRBD1
v_gene: TRBV2
CDR3aa: CASRDGRGRTGELFF
CDR3nt: TGTGCCAGCAGGGATGGCAGGGGGCGGACCGGGGAGCTGTTTTTT

len: 16
j_gene: TRBJ2-2
abundance: -
d_gene: TRBD2
v_gene: TRBV9
CDR3aa: CASSAGTSAITGELFF
CDR3nt: TGTGCCAGCAGTGCCGGGACTAGCGCCATCACCGGGGAGCTGTTTTTT

len: 13
j_gene: TRBJ1-6
abundance: -
d_gene: -
v_gene: TRBV4-3
CDR3aa: CASSQGGGMPLHF
CDR3nt: TGCGCCAGCAGCCAAGGTGGGGGCATGCCCCTCCACTTT

len: 15
j_gene: TRBJ2-6
abundance: -
d_gene: -
v_gene: TRBV19
CDR3aa: CASSSRRAGANVLTF
CDR3nt: TGTGCCAGTAGTTCCCGCCGGGCTGGGGCCAACGTCCTGACTTTC

len: 14
j_gene: TRBJ2-1
abundance: -
d_gene: -
v_gene: TRBV30
CDR3aa: CAWSVWGFYNEQFF
CDR3nt: TGTGCCTGGAGTGTCTGGGGCTTCTACAATGAGCAGTTCTTC

len: 15
j_gene: TRBJ2-7
abundance: -
d_gene: TRBD2
v_gene: TRBV2
CDR3aa: CASSEFGSGTYEQYF
CDR3nt: TGTGCCAGCAGTGAATTTGGTAGCGGGACTTACGAGCAGTACTTC

len: 14
j_gene: TRBJ1-5
abundance: -
d_gene: TRBD1
v_gene: TRBV27
CDR3aa: CASKGQGINQPQHF
CDR3nt: TGTGCCAGCAAGGGACAGGGGATCAATCAGCCCCAGCATTTT

len: 16
j_gene: TRBJ1-1
abundance: -
d_gene: -
v_gene: TRBV11-1
CDR3aa: CASSLHRERVRTEAFF
CDR3nt: TGTGCCAGCAGCTTACACCGGGAGAGGGTGCGCACTGAAGCTTTCTTT

len: 12
j_gene: TRBJ1-5
abundance: -
d_gene: -
v_gene: TRBV19
CDR3aa: CASSILRQPQHF
CDR3nt: TGTGCCAGTAGTATTCTACGGCAGCCCCAGCATTTT

len: 10
j_gene: TRBJ2-5
abundance: -
d_gene: -
v_gene: TRBV25-1
CDR3aa: CASSYETQYF
CDR3nt: TGTGCCAGCAGTTATGAGACCCAGTACTTC

len: 15
j_gene: TRBJ1-2
abundance: -
d_gene: -
v_gene: TRBV28
CDR3aa: CASSFGGARVYGYTF
CDR3nt: TGTGCCAGCAGTTTTGGGGGGGCGCGGGTCTATGGCTACACCTTC

len: 14
j_gene: TRBJ2-2
abundance: few
d_gene: -
v_gene: TRBV5-6
CDR3aa: CASRLTSGAGELFF
CDR3nt: TGTGCCAGCAGGTTGACTTCCGGGGCCGGGGAGCTGTTTTTT

len: 14
j_gene: TRBJ1-5
abundance: -
d_gene: -
v_gene: TRBV6-6
CDR3aa: CASSYPTEDQPQHF
CDR3nt: TGTGCCAGCAGTTACCCGACCGAGGATCAGCCCCAGCATTTT

len: 16
j_gene: TRBJ1-1
abundance: -
d_gene: TRBD1
v_gene: TRBV6-1
CDR3aa: CASSEVQGATNTEAFF
CDR3nt: TGTGCCAGCAGTGAAGTACAGGGGGCGACGAACACTGAAGCTTTCTTT

len: 17
j_gene: TRBJ1-6
abundance: -
d_gene: -
v_gene: TRBV4-1
CDR3aa: CASSQEGGRGNNSPLHF
CDR3nt: TGCGCCAGCAGCCAAGAAGGCGGGAGGGGGAATAATTCACCCCTCCACTTT

len: 15
j_gene: TRBJ1-1
abundance: -
d_gene: TRBD1
v_gene: TRBV28
CDR3aa: CASRAWTGGLTEAFF
CDR3nt: TGTGCCAGCAGAGCTTGGACAGGGGGCCTCACTGAAGCTTTCTTT

len: 18
j_gene: TRBJ2-5
abundance: -
d_gene: -
v_gene: TRBV4-3
CDR3aa: CASSQGNYGGRGEETQYF
CDR3nt: TGCGCCAGCAGCCAAGGGAATTACGGGGGAAGGGGAGAAGAGACCCAGTACTTC

len: 13
j_gene: TRBJ2-1
abundance: few
d_gene: -
v_gene: TRBV6-1
CDR3aa: CASSPRVGGEQFF
CDR3nt: TGTGCCAGCAGTCCAAGGGTGGGGGGTGAGCAGTTCTTC

len: 13
j_gene: TRBJ1-1
abundance: -
d_gene: -
v_gene: TRBV2
CDR3aa: CASSERWGVEAFF
CDR3nt: TGTGCCAGCAGTGAGCGGTGGGGAGTCGAAGCTTTCTTT

len: 13
j_gene: TRBJ1-3
abundance: -
d_gene: TRBD1
v_gene: TRBV11-2
CDR3aa: CASSPTGGNTIYF
CDR3nt: TGTGCCAGCAGCCCGACAGGGGGAAACACCATATATTTT

len: 14
j_gene: TRBJ2-2
abundance: -
d_gene: -
v_gene: TRBV2
CDR3aa: CASLGTLNTGELFF
CDR3nt: TGTGCCAGCCTGGGGACACTAAACACCGGGGAGCTGTTTTTT

len: 16
j_gene: TRBJ2-1
abundance: -
d_gene: -
v_gene: TRBV1
CDR3aa: CTSSQNITGGYNEQFF
CDR3nt: TGCACCAGCAGCCAAAACATCACAGGGGGGTACAATGAGCAGTTCTTC

len: 13
j_gene: TRBJ2-1
abundance: -
d_gene: TRBD1
v_gene: TRBV7-6
CDR3aa: CASKRDSHNEQFF
CDR3nt: TGTGCCAGCAAAAGGGACAGCCACAATGAGCAGTTCTTC

len: 15
j_gene: TRBJ1-6
abundance: -
d_gene: TRBD1
v_gene: TRBV5-4
CDR3aa: CASSSGQGVGSPLHF
CDR3nt: TGTGCCAGCAGCTCGGGACAGGGAGTAGGTTCACCCCTCCACTTT

len: 10
j_gene: TRBJ1-1
abundance: -
d_gene: -
v_gene: TRBV2
CDR3aa: CASGQCEAFF
CDR3nt: TGTGCCAGCGGACAATGTGAAGCTTTCTTT

len: 15
j_gene: TRBJ1-4
abundance: -
d_gene: -
v_gene: TRBV27
CDR3aa: CASSFQGWANEKLFF
CDR3nt: TGTGCCAGCAGTTTTCAGGGATGGGCCAATGAAAAACTGTTTTTT

len: 15
j_gene: TRBJ2-5
abundance: few
d_gene: TRBD2
v_gene: TRBV5-6
CDR3aa: CASTNAGGSQETQYF
CDR3nt: TGTGCCAGCACCAATGCGGGGGGCTCGCAAGAGACCCAGTACTTC

len: 14
j_gene: TRBJ2-1
abundance: -
d_gene: TRBD2
v_gene: TRBV25-1
CDR3aa: CVPLAGPYYNEQFF
CDR3nt: TGTGTCCCATTAGCGGGACCGTACTACAATGAGCAGTTCTTC

len: 12
j_gene: TRBJ1-6
abundance: -
d_gene: -
v_gene: TRBV28
CDR3aa: CASSLSRSPLHF
CDR3nt: TGTGCCAGCAGTTTGAGTCGCTCACCCCTCCACTTT

len: 14
j_gene: TRBJ2-3
abundance: many
d_gene: -
v_gene: TRBV19
CDR3aa: CASSGQKTTDTQYF
CDR3nt: TGTGCCAGTAGTGGACAGAAGACCACAGATACGCAGTATTTT

len: 15
j_gene: TRBJ2-7
abundance: -
d_gene: TRBD1
v_gene: TRBV6-5
CDR3aa: CASSTTGGAGYEQYF
CDR3nt: TGTGCCAGCAGTACCACAGGGGGCGCGGGCTACGAGCAGTACTTC

len: 13
j_gene: TRBJ2-2
abundance: -
d_gene: -
v_gene: TRBV30
CDR3aa: CASASGSGGELFF
CDR3nt: TGTGCCTCGGCTAGTGGCTCGGGCGGGGAGCTGTTTTTT

len: 15
j_gene: TRBJ2-3
abundance: -
d_gene: TRBD1
v_gene: TRBV5-1
CDR3aa: CASSSTGPNTDTQYF
CDR3nt: TGCGCCAGCAGCTCGACAGGGCCAAACACAGATACGCAGTATTTT

len: 15
j_gene: TRBJ2-1
abundance: -
d_gene: -
v_gene: TRBV4-2
CDR3aa: CASSQARGAYNEQFF
CDR3nt: TGTGCCAGCAGCCAAGCCAGGGGAGCTTACAATGAGCAGTTCTTC

len: 16
j_gene: TRBJ2-3
abundance: -
d_gene: TRBD2
v_gene: TRBV2
CDR3aa: CASNKMGTSVGDTQYF
CDR3nt: TGTGCCAGCAACAAGATGGGGACTAGCGTTGGAGATACGCAGTATTTT

len: 15
j_gene: TRBJ2-7
abundance: -
d_gene: TRBD1
v_gene: TRBV7-9
CDR3aa: CASSNDRGAVYEQYF
CDR3nt: TGTGCCAGCAGCAACGACAGGGGTGCCGTCTACGAGCAGTACTTC

len: 16
j_gene: TRBJ2-7
abundance: -
d_gene: TRBD1
v_gene: TRBV6-5
CDR3aa: CASSYGPGQGYSEQYF
CDR3nt: TGTGCCAGCAGTTACGGTCCGGGACAGGGATACAGCGAGCAGTACTTC

len: 17
j_gene: TRBJ1-4
abundance: -
d_gene: -
v_gene: TRBV4-3
CDR3aa: CASSQDPATVINEKLFF
CDR3nt: TGCGCCAGCAGCCAAGATCCAGCGACAGTCATCAATGAAAAACTGTTTTTT

len: 13
j_gene: TRBJ1-1
abundance: few
d_gene: -
v_gene: TRBV19
CDR3aa: CATMDNSNTEAFF
CDR3nt: TGTGCCACGATGGACAATTCGAACACTGAAGCTTTCTTT

len: 12
j_gene: TRBJ2-7
abundance: -
d_gene: TRBD1
v_gene: TRBV29-1
CDR3aa: CSARTGGYEQYF
CDR3nt: TGCAGCGCAAGGACAGGGGGCTACGAGCAGTACTTC

len: 16
j_gene: TRBJ2-3
abundance: -
d_gene: TRBD2
v_gene: TRBV6-1
CDR3aa: CASSDGLAAGTDTQYF
CDR3nt: TGTGCCAGCAGTGATGGTCTAGCGGCAGGCACAGATACGCAGTATTTT

len: 16
j_gene: TRBJ2-5
abundance: -
d_gene: TRBD2
v_gene: TRBV19
CDR3aa: CASSPGLAGGQETQYF
CDR3nt: TGTGCCAGTAGTCCGGGACTAGCGGGAGGGCAAGAGACCCAGTACTTC

len: 14
j_gene: TRBJ1-1
abundance: -
d_gene: TRBD1
v_gene: TRBV30
CDR3aa: CAWSLVGGNTEAFF
CDR3nt: TGTGCCTGGAGTTTGGTAGGGGGCAATACTGAAGCTTTCTTT

len: 11
j_gene: TRBJ1-1
abundance: -
d_gene: -
v_gene: TRBV2
CDR3aa: CASSYQGEAFF
CDR3nt: TGTGCCAGCAGCTACCAGGGGGAAGCTTTCTTT

len: 14
j_gene: TRBJ2-7
abundance: -
d_gene: -
v_gene: TRBV6-5
CDR3aa: CASSDQDFPYEQYF
CDR3nt: TGTGCCAGCAGCGACCAGGACTTCCCCTACGAGCAGTACTTC

len: 15
j_gene: TRBJ2-7
abundance: few
d_gene: TRBD2
v_gene: TRBV7-9
CDR3aa: CASSSRLAASYEQYF
CDR3nt: TGTGCCAGCAGCAGCAGACTAGCGGCAAGCTACGAGCAGTACTTC

len: 16
j_gene: TRBJ2-1
abundance: -
d_gene: TRBD2
v_gene: TRBV6-5
CDR3aa: CASSYSGGGASNEQFF
CDR3nt: TGTGCCAGCAGTTACTCGGGCGGGGGGGCCTCCAATGAGCAGTTCTTC

len: 19
j_gene: TRBJ2-6
abundance: -
d_gene: TRBD2
v_gene: TRBV2
CDR3aa: CASSEALLAGVSGANVLTF
CDR3nt: TGTGCCAGCAGTGAAGCGCTACTAGCGGGAGTTTCCGGGGCCAACGTCCTGACTTTC

len: 14
j_gene: TRBJ1-1
abundance: -
d_gene: TRBD1
v_gene: TRBV28
CDR3aa: CASRKDRENTEAFF
CDR3nt: TGTGCCAGCAGGAAGGACAGGGAGAACACTGAAGCTTTCTTT

len: 13
j_gene: TRBJ2-5
abundance: -
d_gene: TRBD1
v_gene: TRBV7-2
CDR3aa: CASSTRDRETQYF
CDR3nt: TGTGCCAGCAGCACCCGGGACAGAGAGACCCAGTACTTC

len: 15
j_gene: TRBJ1-1
abundance: -
d_gene: -
v_gene: TRBV18
CDR3aa: CASSPQGHGVAEAFF
CDR3nt: TGTGCCAGCTCACCTCAGGGCCATGGGGTGGCTGAAGCTTTCTTT

len: 14
j_gene: TRBJ2-1
abundance: -
d_gene: TRBD2
v_gene: TRBV6-5
CDR3aa: CASKVTSGYNEQFF
CDR3nt: TGTGCCAGCAAGGTGACTAGCGGATACAATGAGCAGTTCTTC

len: 15
j_gene: TRBJ1-1
abundance: few
d_gene: TRBD1
v_gene: TRBV4-1
CDR3aa: CASSPRTGPNTEAFF
CDR3nt: TGCGCCAGCAGCCCGAGGACAGGTCCGAACACTGAAGCTTTCTTT

len: 15
j_gene: TRBJ2-6
abundance: -
d_gene: -
v_gene: TRBV28
CDR3aa: CASRRQDAGANVLTF
CDR3nt: TGTGCCAGCAGGCGGCAAGACGCTGGGGCCAACGTCCTGACTTTC

len: 15
j_gene: TRBJ1-5
abundance: -
d_gene: TRBD1
v_gene: TRBV19
CDR3aa: CASMGGTGLDQPQHF
CDR3nt: TGTGCCAGTATGGGTGGGACAGGGTTGGATCAGCCCCAGCATTTT

len: 13
j_gene: TRBJ1-1
abundance: -
d_gene: -
v_gene: TRBV10-3
CDR3aa: CAIYDAGNTEAFF
CDR3nt: TGTGCCATCTACGATGCAGGGAACACTGAAGCTTTCTTT

len: 16
j_gene: TRBJ2-7
abundance: -
d_gene: TRBD2
v_gene: TRBV7-8
CDR3aa: CASSPLKGAGDYEQYF
CDR3nt: TGTGCCAGCAGCCCCCTCAAAGGAGCGGGAGATTACGAGCAGTACTTC